This TCR beta chain was recorded in a study of blood T cell repertoires in COVID-19. Study background: The study drew acute and convalescent COVID-19 samples from the United States, Italy and Spain. In each case, the material was cDNA or gDNA derived from T cells, B-cell-depleted T cells, or PBMCs.

Germline V gene lookup returns CDR1 SGHDN and CDR2 FVKESK. The CDR3 totals 15 residues. The V end lost 6 bases, the J end lost 4 bases, and 15 bases lay between the germline ends. Original data processing: Estimated nucleated cell counts came from reference gene primer amplification. Profiled with immunoSEQ multiplex PCR; TCRdb holds only in-frame clones, not every one. Clone size and V and J calls were adopted from that table, with D and trimming inferred from the DNA. The sample contains more than 15,000 clones, around 73% of which appear only once. V gene TRBV14 combines with J gene TRBJ2-2, with D possibly TRBD2 on 6 matching bases. The receptor was derived from a man in his fifties or sixties with active or convalescent COVID-19. Sequencing used peripheral blood. The CDR3 bases are TGTGCCAGCAGAGCCGGGACTTTGATCACCGGGGAGCTGTTTTTT. This encodes CASRAGTLITGELFF.